The 29 T cell receptor beta chains given below trace back to one sample, sequenced in a study of T cells in Graves' hyperthyroidism and ophthalmopathy. Amplification yielded TCR beta CDR3 regions, with RNA transcripts as the source. First-round RT-PCR of the TCR CDR3 relied on the HTBI primer set. TCRdb re-analysed the multiplex PCR reads in MiXCR, keeping a single row per CDR3 protein. The data show more than 450,000 distinct CDR3 sequences, roughly 15% seen once. Sequenced input: blood. The receptors originated from a woman between 40 and 50 years old with Graves' hyperthyroidism.

In this sample, this clonotype turned up many times. This chain connects TRBV5-1 to TRBJ2-5, with a possible D match to TRBD2 (6 bases). This CDR3 is built from 13 residues. CDR1 is SGHRS and CDR2 is YFSETQ in the germline V gene. V was pared by 7 bases and J by 3 bases, with 13 bases between. The CDR3 is CASSGRREETQYF. As DNA, the CDR3 is TGCGCCAGCTCAGGGAGGAGAGAAGAGACCCAGTACTTC. The complete variable domain, with remaining parts taken from reference TRBV5-1 and TRBJ2-5, reads KAGVTQTPRYLIKTRGQQVTLSCSPISGHRSVSWYQQTPGQGLQFLFEYFSETQRNKGNFPGRFSGRQFSNSRSEMNVSTLELGDSALYLCASSGRREETQYFGPGTRLLVL.

This clonotype has more than one count but fewer than ten. This chain joins TRBV5-1 and TRBJ1-6, with D unclear. Trimming left V 1 base short and J 5 bases short, with 7 bases between. CDR3 length equals 14 residues. Germline CDR1 SGHRS, CDR2 YFSETQ. The CDR3 DNA follows: TGCGCCAGCAGCTTGACAGCGGATAATTCACCCCTCCACTTT. Translating gives CASSLTADNSPLHF.

This clonotype has ten or more counts. This chain uses TRBV2 with TRBJ2-1, with 8 bases identical to TRBD2. The CDR3 is 16 amino acids. V dropped 7 bases and J dropped 4; count of bases not matched to a gene: 12. CDR1 and CDR2 from the germline V gene are SNHLY and FYNNEI. CDR3 residues: CASIPLAGLGYNEQFF. CDR3 DNA: TGTGCCAGCATACCTCTAGCGGGCCTCGGATACAATGAGCAGTTCTTC. Complete variable domain (other parts from reference TRBV2 and TRBJ2-1): EPEVTQTPSHQVTQMGQEVILRCVPISNHLYFYWYRQILGQKVEFLVSFYNNEISEKSEIFDDQFSVERPDGSNFTLKIRSTKLEDSAMYFCASIPLAGLGYNEQFFGPGTRLTVL.

This clonotype came up many times. The CDR3 loop reads CSASPVGTSTDTQYF. As DNA, the CDR3 is TGCAGTGCTAGTCCGGTTGGGACTAGCACAGATACGCAGTATTTT. This chain links TRBV20-1 with TRBJ2-3, with D possibly TRBD2 on 6 matching bases. The V gene's germline CDR1 is DFQATT and CDR2 SNEGSKA (reference sequence). The ends were cut back, 3 bases at V and 0 bases at J, with 13 bases in the middle. This CDR3 has 15 amino acids.

This clonotype occurred a few times. Relative to the germline gene, one junction end is altered; a read error may explain this. This chain joins TRBV7-9 and TRBJ2-3; D call uncertain. Germline assignment: CDR1 SEHNR and CDR2 FQNEAQ (reference sequence). CDR3 length equals 14 residues. In DNA, the CDR3 is TGTGCCGGCAGCCTAAGCGATAGCACAGATACGCAGTATTTT. This encodes CAGSLSDSTDTQYF. The full variable domain, its missing parts supplied by reference TRBV7-9 and TRBJ2-3, is DTGVSQNPRHKITKRGQNVTFRCDPISEHNRLYWYRQTLGQGPEFLTYFQNEAQLEKSRLLSDRFSAERPKGSFSTLEIQRTEQGDSAMYLCAGSLSDSTDTQYFGPGTRLTVL.

The chain recombines TRBV20-1 with TRBJ2-1; 8 bases match TRBD2. The CDR3 sequence is 14 residues long. In germline, CDR1 is DFQATT, CDR2 SNEGSKA (reference sequence). Trimming removed 3 bases from V and 0 bases from J; junction bases left unmatched: 1. The CDR3 nucleotides read TGCAGTGCTAGCGGGAGGGCCTCCTACAATGAGCAGTTCTTC. Its protein is CSASGRASYNEQFF.

This chain joins TRBV10-1 and TRBJ2-5; D not resolved. The CDR3 is 13 residues long. V was pared by 7 bases and J by 2 bases, with 11 bases between. Germline-derived CDR1 and CDR2 are WNHNN and SYGVQD (reference sequence). The CDR3 coding sequence is TGCGCCAGCAACGGAGCCCTACAAGAGACCCAGTACTTC. This codes for CASNGALQETQYF.

This clonotype was seen only a few times. V gene TRBV15 combines with J gene TRBJ2-3; 9 bases line up with TRBD1. The V gene's germline CDR1 is LNHNV and CDR2 YYDKDF (reference sequence). The CDR3 is made up of 16 amino acids. The ends lost 4 bases at V and 4 bases at J; junction bases unmatched: 9. The CDR3 DNA sequence: TGTGCCACCAGCACATGGGGTACAGGGGGCGCAGATACGCAGTATTTT. Translation: CATSTWGTGGADTQYF.

The chain combines TRBV13 with TRBJ2-7; D remains unclear. CDR1 is PRHDT and CDR2 is FYEKMQ in the germline V gene (reference sequence). Between the trimmed V and J ends, which lost 6 bases and 9 bases, there was a span of 15 bases. CDR3 length: 12 amino acids. The CDR3 DNA reads as TGTGCCAGCAGTCATGCGCCTAGAGTGCAGTACTTC. Amino acid sequence: CASSHAPRVQYF.

The rearrangement links TRBV2 to TRBJ2-2, with TRBD1 matching 8 bases. CDR1 SNHLY and CDR2 FYNNEI come from the germline V gene. This CDR3 region has 16 residues. V dropped 6 bases and J dropped 1; count of bases not matched to a gene: 7. The chain's CDR3 is CASRNAGTGNTGELFF. The CDR3 DNA is TGTGCCAGCAGGAATGCCGGGACAGGGAACACCGGGGAGCTGTTTTTT. The variable domain in full, completed from reference TRBV2 and TRBJ2-2, reads EPEVTQTPSHQVTQMGQEVILRCVPISNHLYFYWYRQILGQKVEFLVSFYNNEISEKSEIFDDQFSVERPDGSNFTLKIRSTKLEDSAMYFCASRNAGTGNTGELFFGEGSRLTVL.

This clonotype was detected many times. This chain links TRBV28 with TRBJ2-7, with 7 bases matching TRBD1. The germline V gene encodes CDR1 MDHEN and CDR2 SYDVKM. The V and J ends lost 5 bases and 4 bases, in that order; junction bases with no gene match: 5. The length of the CDR3 is 13 residues. The CDR3 loop is CASSNPGQYEQYF. In DNA form, the CDR3 reads TGTGCCAGCAGTAATCCGGGACAGTACGAGCAGTACTTC.

V usage is TRBV15 and J usage is TRBJ2-5; D might be TRBD1 or TRBD2, each matching 5 bases. Per the germline V gene, CDR1 is LNHNV and CDR2 is YYDKDF (reference sequence). This CDR3 has 14 amino acids. Trimming stripped 3 bases from V and 5 bases from J, with 13 bases between. CDR3 sequence: CATSSWGRVETQYF. The CDR3 coding sequence is TGTGCCACCAGCAGTTGGGGACGGGTCGAGACCCAGTACTTC.

The table lists this clonotype with many counts. V is TRBV20-1 and J is TRBJ2-7; 7 bases fit TRBD1. Per germline, CDR1 DFQATT and CDR2 SNEGSKA (reference sequence). The V and J ends lost 5 bases and 5 bases, in that order; junction bases with no gene match: 15. This CDR3 spans 15 amino acids. CDR3 nucleotide sequence: TGCAGTGCTGCAAACCCGACAGGGTGGTCGCACGAGCAGTACTTC. It is translated as CSAANPTGWSHEQYF.

At least ten counts were recorded for this clonotype. The chain couples TRBV5-1 to TRBJ2-1; 11 bases line up with TRBD2. The germline V gene encodes CDR1 SGHRS and CDR2 YFSETQ. Germline trimming cut 4 bases from V and 4 bases from J; bases unmatched to any gene: 4. The CDR3 length is 15 residues. CDR3 protein: CASSIAGGSYNEQFF. CDR3 DNA: TGCGCCAGCAGCATAGCGGGAGGGTCTTACAATGAGCAGTTCTTC.

This clonotype was counted many times. V usage is TRBV28 and J usage is TRBJ2-3, with a possible D match to TRBD1 (6 bases). V shed 1 base and J shed 8 bases, with 7 bases lying between them. Germline CDR1 reads MDHEN; CDR2 reads SYDVKM. The CDR3 consists of 12 residues. In nucleotides, the CDR3 is TGTGCCAGCAGTTTATCCAGGGGTACGCAGTATTTT. Encoded protein: CASSLSRGTQYF.

There are a few counts of this clonotype. This chain joins TRBV6-2 or TRBV6-3 and TRBJ1-1, with D possibly TRBD1 on 5 matching bases. The CDR3 runs to 12 residues. Trimming pared 5 bases from V and 7 bases from J, leaving 11 bases between. The germline CDR1 and CDR2 sequences are MNHEY and SVGEGT. CDR3 in amino acids: CASSAITGEAFF. In nucleotides, the CDR3 is TGTGCCAGCAGTGCAATTACAGGTGAAGCTTTCTTT.

The chain combines TRBV10-1 with TRBJ2-1; 8 nucleotides align to TRBD2. With V trimmed by 0 bases and J by 10 bases, 11 bases remained unmatched. CDR1 is WNHNN, CDR2 SYGVQD, per germline (reference sequence). This CDR3 has 16 residues. The CDR3 DNA follows: TGCGCCAGCAGTGAGTCAGTAGCGGGGTCGCGACGGGAGCAGTTCTTC. Translated: CASSESVAGSRREQFF.

There are many counts of this clonotype. The chain couples TRBV28 to TRBJ2-5; no clear D. V was trimmed by 10 bases and J by 2 bases, leaving 17 bases between them. The CDR3 totals 14 residues. Germline V CDR1 and CDR2: MDHEN, SYDVKM. The CDR3 protein is CATTTRLEQETQYF. CDR3 coding DNA: TGTGCCACTACGACAAGGCTGGAGCAAGAGACCCAGTACTTC. The full variable domain, with the rest looked up from reference TRBV28 and TRBJ2-5, is DVKVTQSSRYLVKRTGEKVFLECVQDMDHENMFWYRQDPGLGLRLIYFSYDVKMKEKGDIPEGYSVSREKKERFSLILESASTNQTSMYLCATTTRLEQETQYFGPGTRLLVL.

This clonotype was recorded a few times. The rearrangement uses TRBV12-3 or TRBV12-4 and TRBJ2-1; no clear D. Trimming removed 0 bases from V and 6 bases from J, with 18 bases in between. The CDR3 contains 17 residues. Here the CDR3 DNA reads TGTGCCAGCAGTTTAGCGGCGGTCGGTAGGAGTCTCAATGAGCAGTTCTTC. This encodes CASSLAAVGRSLNEQFF.

CDR3 in amino acids: CASSYSTPRGHNEQFF. CDR3 DNA: TGTGCCAGCAGTTACTCGACACCCAGGGGACACAATGAGCAGTTCTTC. The chain uses TRBV6-5 and TRBJ2-1, with D perhaps matching TRBD1 (6 bases). The ends were cut back, 0 bases at V and 5 bases at J, with 14 bases in the middle. CDR1 and CDR2 (germline): MNHEY, SVGAGI. The CDR3 is 16 residues long.

Here the CDR3 DNA reads TGCAGTGCTTCTGGATGGGGGGACCCCACCTACGAGCAGTACTTC. Its protein product is CSASGWGDPTYEQYF. The chain links TRBV20-1 to TRBJ2-7, with D perhaps TRBD2 (6 bases). V gave up 5 bases and J gave up 2 bases, with 19 bases separating them. The CDR3 contains 15 residues. The V gene's germline CDR1 is DFQATT and CDR2 SNEGSKA (reference sequence).

The table lists this clonotype with many counts. The chain carries TRBV12-3 or TRBV12-4 and TRBJ1-2; perhaps TRBD1 as D (6 bases). This CDR3 has 15 amino acids. V lost 1 base and J 6 bases, leaving 15 bases between the germline ends. CDR3 nucleotides: TGTGCCAGCAGTTTAGTCCCCGGGGGGGCCGATGGCTACACCTTC. Translating gives CASSLVPGGADGYTF.

This clonotype was detected a few times. This rearrangement joins TRBV27 to TRBJ1-4, with D tentatively TRBD1 (5 bases). CDR1 and CDR2 (germline): MNHEY, SMNVEV (reference sequence). The V and J ends lost 3 bases and 0 bases respectively, with 11 bases between them. This CDR3 comprises 16 residues. CDR3 amino acids: CASSFSRDATNEKLFF. DNA of the CDR3: TGTGCCAGCAGTTTCTCCCGGGACGCAACTAATGAAAAACTGTTTTTT.

The rearrangement joins TRBV12-3 or TRBV12-4 to TRBJ2-5; 13 bases line up with TRBD2. The CDR3 has 16 residues. V gave up 6 bases and J gave up 1 base; unmatched junction bases: 5. CDR3 nucleotide sequence: TGTGCCAGCAGCCTACTAGCGGGAGGGGTCCAAGAGACCCAGTACTTC. Amino acids: CASSLLAGGVQETQYF.

This clonotype was recorded many times. This chain joins TRBV12-3 or TRBV12-4 and TRBJ1-2; D may be TRBD1 (5 bases). V shed 0 bases and J shed 2 bases, with 10 bases lying between them. CDR3 length: 15 amino acids. CDR3 sequence: CASSLALQENYGYTF. The CDR3 nucleotides read TGTGCCAGCAGTTTAGCCCTACAGGAAAACTATGGCTACACCTTC.

This clonotype was seen only a few times. The CDR3 DNA is TGTGCCAGCAGGCCGGGGTTCGACTCTTCACCCCTCCACTTT. Its protein product is CASRPGFDSSPLHF. The chain is built from TRBV12-3 or TRBV12-4 and TRBJ1-6; D not certain. V lost 6 bases, J lost 9 bases, and 15 bases lay in between. CDR3 length: 14 amino acids.

This clonotype has more than one count but fewer than ten. The chain carries TRBV30 and TRBJ1-4; D is perhaps TRBD1 (5 bases). Germline V gene data show CDR1 as GTSNPN and CDR2 as SVGIG (reference sequence). This CDR3 contains 13 residues. V lost 3 bases, J lost 3 bases, and 8 bases lay in between. In nucleotides, the CDR3 is TGTGCCTGGAGGAGGGGAGCTAATGAAAAACTGTTTTTT. This translates into CAWRRGANEKLFF.

The chain joins TRBV4-1 to TRBJ2-7; the D is unclear. V shed 2 bases and J shed 2 bases, with 13 bases lying between them. CDR1 is MGHRA, CDR2 YSYEKL, per germline. CDR3 length equals 15 residues. The CDR3 sequence: CASSQQNTFTYEQYF. The CDR3 bases are TGCGCCAGCAGCCAACAGAATACATTCACCTACGAGCAGTACTTC.

In this sample, this clonotype turned up a few times. The J gene is TRBJ1-2, the V gene TRBV29-1; TRBD1 might be the D (6 bases). Germline V lookup: CDR1 SQVTM, CDR2 ANQGSEA. The CDR3 has 14 amino acids. The germline V and J ends were trimmed by 6 bases and 6 bases, with 20 bases remaining between them. The CDR3 sequence is CSVPDQQGSHGYTF. The DNA for the CDR3 is TGCAGCGTCCCCGACCAACAGGGATCCCATGGCTACACCTTC.